These T cell receptor beta chains were read from a single sample in a study of breast tumors, draining lymph nodes, adjacent tissues. TCRdb re-called the multiplex PCR reads with MiXCR, one entry per CDR3 protein. This sample has 200,000 or so distinct CDR3 sequences, with approximately 30% found just once. The sequenced sample consisted of axillary lymph node tissue. Receptor source: a female donor with breast cancer. Some clones in this sample may be carry-over from other donors' samples. CDR3s include the opening cysteine and the closing phenylalanine or tryptophan. Fields, in order: J gene, V gene, clone size, D gene, CDR3 DNA, CDR3 protein. The D gene is left open where the match is weak. A row's size may be missing; if present it is once, few, many or a size class.

J gene: TRBJ1-4
V gene: TRBV6-1
clone size: many
D gene: TRBD1
CDR3 DNA: TGTGCCAGCAGTAGGACAGGCAATGAAAAACTGTTTTTT
CDR3 protein: CASSRTGNEKLFF

J gene: TRBJ2-1
V gene: TRBV7-2
clone size: -
D gene: TRBD2
CDR3 DNA: TGTGCCAGCAGCCCAAGACTAGCGGGAGCACCCAGCAATGAGCAGTTCTTC
CDR3 protein: CASSPRLAGAPSNEQFF

J gene: TRBJ2-1
V gene: TRBV20-1
clone size: many
D gene: -
CDR3 DNA: TGCAGTGCTCTACCCCCTAGTAGCGGTTCCTACAATGAGCAGTTCTTC
CDR3 protein: CSALPPSSGSYNEQFF

J gene: TRBJ2-7
V gene: TRBV6-6
clone size: many
D gene: -
CDR3 DNA: TGTGCCAGCAGTTTCGGGGCCCGCTCCTACGAGCAGTACTTC
CDR3 protein: CASSFGARSYEQYF

J gene: TRBJ2-5
V gene: TRBV5-1
clone size: few
D gene: TRBD1
CDR3 DNA: TGCGCCAGCAGCACCCTACAGGGGGGAGACACCCAGTACTTC
CDR3 protein: CASSTLQGGDTQYF

J gene: TRBJ2-5
V gene: TRBV7-6
clone size: many
D gene: TRBD2
CDR3 DNA: TGTGCCAGCAGCTTAGCGGGACTAGCGGGAGTAGGGGAGCCCCAGTACTTC
CDR3 protein: CASSLAGLAGVGEPQYF

J gene: TRBJ2-6
V gene: TRBV4-3
clone size: few
D gene: -
CDR3 DNA: TGCGCCAGCAGCCAAGATTCCTTTAGCGGTAGCTCTGGGGCCAACGTCCTGACTTTC
CDR3 protein: CASSQDSFSGSSGANVLTF

J gene: TRBJ1-4
V gene: TRBV19
clone size: many
D gene: -
CDR3 DNA: TGTGCCAGTAGAATGTCAGGGGAGGAAAAACTGTTTTTT
CDR3 protein: CASRMSGEEKLFF

J gene: TRBJ2-2
V gene: TRBV5-1
clone size: many
D gene: TRBD1
CDR3 DNA: TGCGCCAGCAGCTTGGCCGGCCAGGGGGCTTCCGGGGAGCTGTTTTTT
CDR3 protein: CASSLAGQGASGELFF

J gene: TRBJ2-3
V gene: TRBV7-8
clone size: many
D gene: TRBD2
CDR3 DNA: TGTGCCAGCAGCTCCCCTGGGACTAGCGTGACAGATACGCAGTATTTT
CDR3 protein: CASSSPGTSVTDTQYF

J gene: TRBJ2-7
V gene: TRBV18
clone size: many
D gene: -
CDR3 DNA: TGTGCCAGCTCACCACCAGACATCTCCTACGAGCAGTACTTC
CDR3 protein: CASSPPDISYEQYF

J gene: TRBJ2-2
V gene: TRBV14
clone size: many
D gene: -
CDR3 DNA: TGTGCCAGCAGCCGAGAAAACGGGGAGCTGTTTTTT
CDR3 protein: CASSRENGELFF

J gene: TRBJ2-2
V gene: TRBV7-3
clone size: many
D gene: -
CDR3 DNA: TGTGCCAGCAGCTCCCGGTCTGGCGGGGCCGGGGAGCTGTTTTTT
CDR3 protein: CASSSRSGGAGELFF

J gene: TRBJ2-1
V gene: TRBV2
clone size: few
D gene: TRBD1
CDR3 DNA: TGTGCCAGCAGTGGACAGGGGAGCTCCTACAATGAGCAGTTCTTC
CDR3 protein: CASSGQGSSYNEQFF

J gene: TRBJ2-1
V gene: TRBV29-1
clone size: -
D gene: -
CDR3 DNA: TGCAGCGGGAACAGGGACAATGAGCAGTTCTTC
CDR3 protein: CSGNRDNEQFF

J gene: TRBJ2-1
V gene: TRBV5-1
clone size: -
D gene: -
CDR3 DNA: TGCGCCAGTAAACCAAGGGGCAATGAGCAGTCCTTC
CDR3 protein: CASKPRGNEQSF

J gene: TRBJ2-5
V gene: TRBV20-1
clone size: many
D gene: -
CDR3 DNA: TGCAGTGCTAGAGACCCAGGGGTCCAAGAGACCCAGTACTTC
CDR3 protein: CSARDPGVQETQYF

J gene: TRBJ2-5
V gene: TRBV10-3
clone size: many
D gene: TRBD2
CDR3 DNA: TGTGCCATCAGAGGGACTAGCGGGAGGGACCAAGAGACCCAGTACTTC
CDR3 protein: CAIRGTSGRDQETQYF

J gene: TRBJ2-7
V gene: TRBV6-1
clone size: -
D gene: -
CDR3 DNA: TGTGCCGGCAGTCCCCTAGCTAGGGAGTACGAGCAGTACTTC
CDR3 protein: CAGSPLAREYEQYF

J gene: TRBJ2-7
V gene: TRBV7-3
clone size: many
D gene: TRBD2
CDR3 DNA: TGTGCCAGCAGCCCGACGGGCGGGAGCTCCTACGAGCAGTACTTC
CDR3 protein: CASSPTGGSSYEQYF

J gene: TRBJ1-3
V gene: TRBV6-4
clone size: many
D gene: -
CDR3 DNA: TGTGCCAGCAGGTCGGGCCGTCAAATGTTCTCTGGAAACACCATATATTTT
CDR3 protein: CASRSGRQMFSGNTIYF

J gene: TRBJ2-1
V gene: TRBV20-1
clone size: many
D gene: -
CDR3 DNA: TGCAGTGCTAGGGTAGGGGGGAGAACCCACAATGAGCAGTTCTTC
CDR3 protein: CSARVGGRTHNEQFF

J gene: TRBJ2-7
V gene: TRBV6-1
clone size: many
D gene: -
CDR3 DNA: TGTGCCAGCAGGTCGGCCCAGTCCTACGAGCAGTACTTC
CDR3 protein: CASRSAQSYEQYF

J gene: TRBJ2-1
V gene: TRBV11-1
clone size: many
D gene: TRBD1
CDR3 DNA: TGTGCCAGCAGACGTACAGGGGGCGATGAGCAGTTCTTC
CDR3 protein: CASRRTGGDEQFF

J gene: TRBJ2-1
V gene: TRBV7-9
clone size: many
D gene: -
CDR3 DNA: TGTGCCAGCAGCTTTGAGGTGAGGGAGCTCGATGAGCAGTTCTTC
CDR3 protein: CASSFEVRELDEQFF

J gene: TRBJ1-4
V gene: TRBV7-9
clone size: many
D gene: -
CDR3 DNA: TGTGCCAGCAGCTTGGTGAAGGCAGGGTTAAGTGAAAAACTGTTTTTT
CDR3 protein: CASSLVKAGLSEKLFF

J gene: TRBJ2-4
V gene: TRBV20-1
clone size: many
D gene: TRBD2
CDR3 DNA: TGCAGTGCTAGAGGACTAGCGGGAGACTTAGCCAAAAACATTCAGTACTTC
CDR3 protein: CSARGLAGDLAKNIQYF

J gene: TRBJ2-5
V gene: TRBV19
clone size: -
D gene: TRBD1
CDR3 DNA: TGTGCCAGTAGTATATCCCCGGGACAGGCCATGGGGGAGACCCAGTCCTTC
CDR3 protein: CASSISPGQAMGETQSF

J gene: TRBJ1-5
V gene: TRBV28
clone size: -
D gene: -
CDR3 DNA: TGTGCCAGCAGTTCCGTGGGGGGTTCGGATCAGCCCCAGCATTTT
CDR3 protein: CASSSVGGSDQPQHF

J gene: TRBJ2-7
V gene: TRBV7-2
clone size: many
D gene: TRBD2
CDR3 DNA: TGTGCCAGCAGCTTTCTAGCGGGAGTGGAAAACGAGCAGTACTTC
CDR3 protein: CASSFLAGVENEQYF

J gene: TRBJ2-3
V gene: TRBV19
clone size: many
D gene: TRBD2
CDR3 DNA: TGTGCCAGTAACCCCCCCGGACTAGCGGGCACAGATACGCAGTATTTT
CDR3 protein: CASNPPGLAGTDTQYF

J gene: TRBJ2-5
V gene: TRBV4-2
clone size: -
D gene: -
CDR3 DNA: TGTGCCAGCAGCCGAAATGCGGGCCAGGGGTGGGAGACCCAGTACTTC
CDR3 protein: CASSRNAGQGWETQYF

J gene: TRBJ2-5
V gene: TRBV20-1
clone size: -
D gene: -
CDR3 DNA: TGCAGTGTTCCAGAGACCCAGTACTTC
CDR3 protein: CSVPETQYF

J gene: TRBJ2-1
V gene: TRBV4-2
clone size: many
D gene: TRBD2
CDR3 DNA: TGTGCCAGCAGCCACTATAGCGGGGGGGCCTACAATGAGCAGTTCTTC
CDR3 protein: CASSHYSGGAYNEQFF

J gene: TRBJ1-1
V gene: TRBV15
clone size: -
D gene: -
CDR3 DNA: TGTGCCACCAGCTTTTCGGGGGGGATGACTGAAGTTTTCTTT
CDR3 protein: CATSFSGGMTEVFF

J gene: TRBJ2-3
V gene: TRBV20-1
clone size: once
D gene: -
CDR3 DNA: TGCAGTGCTAGAGATCGAGTCGAGAATTACAATGAGCAGTATTTT
CDR3 protein: CSARDRVENYNEQYF

J gene: TRBJ1-1
V gene: TRBV19
clone size: few
D gene: TRBD1
CDR3 DNA: TGTGCCAGTACTACGACAGGGTGGAACACTGAAGCTTTCTTT
CDR3 protein: CASTTTGWNTEAFF

J gene: TRBJ2-1
V gene: TRBV20-1
clone size: many
D gene: TRBD1
CDR3 DNA: TGCAGTGCTAGACCCGGGACAGGGTACAATGAGCAGTTCTTC
CDR3 protein: CSARPGTGYNEQFF

J gene: TRBJ1-3
V gene: TRBV19
clone size: many
D gene: -
CDR3 DNA: TGTGCCAGTAGTATACCCCTATCCTTGGACCGAAACACCATATATTTT
CDR3 protein: CASSIPLSLDRNTIYF

J gene: TRBJ2-1
V gene: TRBV25-1
clone size: many
D gene: TRBD2
CDR3 DNA: TGTGCCAGCAGTAGACACCCCGGGACTAGCGGGGGGCCCATATTCTTC
CDR3 protein: CASSRHPGTSGGPIFF

J gene: TRBJ2-3
V gene: TRBV12-3/TRBV12-4
clone size: -
D gene: -
CDR3 DNA: TGTGCCGGCAGTTTAACCTCTAGTATTAGCGCAGATACGCAGTATTTT
CDR3 protein: CAGSLTSSISADTQYF

J gene: TRBJ2-7
V gene: TRBV13
clone size: many
D gene: TRBD2
CDR3 DNA: TGTGCCAGCAGCTTAGGACTAGCGGGAGGCTCAGAGTACTTC
CDR3 protein: CASSLGLAGGSEYF

J gene: TRBJ2-1
V gene: TRBV20-1
clone size: many
D gene: TRBD2
CDR3 DNA: TGCAGTGCAGCCGGTGTGAGCGGGAGGGGCAATGAGCAGTTCTTC
CDR3 protein: CSAAGVSGRGNEQFF